The clone carrying this T cell receptor beta chain appeared many times. J lost 13 bases, V lost 1 base, and 6 bases had no gene match. CDR1 is SGHAT, CDR2 FQNNGV, per germline. This CDR3 comprises 13 residues. The sample comes from a study of T cells in Graves' hyperthyroidism and ophthalmopathy. The source material, RNA transcripts, was used to amplify TCR beta CDR3 regions. Researchers ran a first-round RT-PCR on the TCR CDR3 using the HTBI primer set. TCRdb used MiXCR to reprocess the multiplex PCR reads, holding one entry per CDR3 protein. The sample lists some 740,000 distinct CDR3 sequences, 12% to 15% occurring once. Pregnant or lactating patients were excluded, as were those with uncontrolled infection or other autoimmune disease. Based on clinical symptoms, serum thyroxine and TRAb, thyroid ultrasound and orbital computed tomography, diagnoses were reached.

Sequencing was carried out using blood. The source is a young woman with Graves' hyperthyroidism. The genes are TRBV11-2 and TRBJ2-2; 7 nucleotides match TRBD1. CDR3 sequence (DNA): TGTGCCAGCAGCTTAGTCGACAGGGAAGGGCTGTTTTTT. Translating it yields CASSLVDREGLFF. Variable domain in full (rest from reference TRBV11-2 and TRBJ2-2): EAGVAQSPRYKIIEKRQSVAFWCNPISGHATLYWYQQILGQGPKLLIQFQNNGVVDDSQLPKDRFSAERLKGVDSTLKIQPAKLEDSAVYLCASSLVDREGLFFGEGSRLTVL.